The 27 T cell receptor beta chains below come from one sample, sequenced in a study of cytomegalovirus exposure and HLA in healthy donors. The assay was immunoSEQ multiplex PCR, and TCRdb's table has in-frame clones only and misses some. The table includes some 200,000 clones, 65% to 90% detected once. Sequenced material: PBMCs. The receptor set was obtained from a woman aged 25 to 39 in good health and CMV-seropositive.

This clone occurred a few times. For the CDR3, the DNA is TGTGCCACCGTGATGAGCTCTGGAAACACCATATATTTT. Translated, it gives CATVMSSGNTIYF. This chain uses TRBV2 with TRBJ1-3; no firm D call. From germline, CDR1 is SNHLY and CDR2 FYNNEI. The V end lost 10 bases, the J end lost 0 bases, and 10 bases lay between the germline ends. The CDR3 runs to 13 residues.

V and J are TRBV18 and TRBJ2-2; 16 bases match TRBD2. Germline V gives CDR1 KGHSH, CDR2 LQKENI. V lost 5 bases, J lost 4 bases, and 7 bases stayed unmatched. The CDR3 runs 18 residues. CDR3 residues: CASSSGLAGGDGTGELFF. DNA for the CDR3: TGTGCCAGCTCATCGGGACTAGCGGGAGGGGACGGCACCGGGGAGCTGTTTTTT.

This chain joins TRBV7-8 and TRBJ2-2, with TRBD2 matching 8 bases. The CDR3 covers 15 residues. Germline lookup yields CDR1 SGHVS and CDR2 FQNEAQ. Trimming cost V 5 bases and J 2 bases; bases outside gene matches: 4. CDR3 in DNA: TGTGCCAGCAGCCCCAGCGGGAGTAACACCGGGGAGCTGTTTTTT. Its protein is CASSPSGSNTGELFF. The entire variable domain, with the rest obtained from reference TRBV7-8 and TRBJ2-2, is as follows: GAGVSQSPRYKVAKRGQDVALRCDPISGHVSLFWYQQALGQGPEFLTYFQNEAQLDKSGLPSDRFFAERPEGSVSTLKIQRTQQEDSAVYLCASSPSGSNTGELFFGEGSRLTVL.

The chain combines TRBV10-3 with TRBJ1-3; D gene ambiguous. Trimming cost V 9 bases and J 0 bases, with 6 bases left between them. Looked up from germline, CDR1 is ENHRY and CDR2 is SYGVKD. The CDR3 is 12 amino acids. The CDR3 coding sequence is TGTGCCATAGCTAGCTCTGGAAACACCATATATTTT. It codes for CAIASSGNTIYF.

The rearrangement uses TRBV28 and TRBJ1-5; 9 nucleotides match TRBD1. With 4 bases clipped from V and 2 bases from J, the junction kept 3 bases outside the gene matches. This CDR3 has 15 amino acids. The germline CDR1 and CDR2 sequences are MDHEN and SYDVKM. CDR3 coding DNA: TGTGCCAGCAGTTCCACAGGGGGCGGCAATCAGCCCCAGCATTTT. This encodes CASSSTGGGNQPQHF. Supplemented by reference TRBV28 and TRBJ1-5, the full variable domain reads DVKVTQSSRYLVKRTGEKVFLECVQDMDHENMFWYRQDPGLGLRLIYFSYDVKMKEKGDIPEGYSVSREKKERFSLILESASTNQTSMYLCASSSTGGGNQPQHFGDGTRLSIL.

The rearrangement joins TRBV7-9 to TRBJ1-2; D not resolved. V lost 4 bases, J lost 6 bases, and 18 bases lay in between. The CDR3 is 15 residues long. Germline CDR1 reads SEHNR; CDR2 reads FQNEAQ (reference sequence). CDR3 nucleotide sequence: TGTGCCAGCAGCTCATACGAAACCTCAGATGATGGCTACACCTTC. Amino acid sequence: CASSSYETSDDGYTF.

The CDR3 DNA follows: TGTGCCAGCAGAGCAGGGACTGCGGACTCCTACGAGCAGTACTTC. This codes for CASRAGTADSYEQYF. The chain links TRBV6-1 to TRBJ2-7; tentatively, D is TRBD2 (6 bases). Germline assignment: CDR1 MNHNS and CDR2 SASEGT. Trimming cost V 6 bases and J 0 bases, with 15 bases left between them. The CDR3 length is 15 residues.

This clone has only one observation. The V gene is TRBV5-1, the J gene TRBJ1-2, with a tentative D call TRBD1 (5 bases). Trimming stripped 4 bases from V and 8 bases from J, with 12 bases between. The CDR3 extends over 12 amino acids. The germline CDR1 and CDR2 sequences are SGHRS and YFSETQ. The CDR3 bases are TGCGCCAGCAGCCCCAACAGGTTCGGCTACACCTTC. Protein sequence: CASSPNRFGYTF. Full variable domain (rest looked up from reference TRBV5-1 and TRBJ1-2): KAGVTQTPRYLIKTRGQQVTLSCSPISGHRSVSWYQQTPGQGLQFLFEYFSETQRNKGNFPGRFSGRQFSNSRSEMNVSTLELGDSALYLCASSPNRFGYTFGSGTRLTVV.

The V call is TRBV5-1, the J call TRBJ1-4; TRBD1 aligns across 7 bases. CDR1 is SGHRS, CDR2 YFSETQ, per germline. The CDR3 totals 16 residues. V trimming: 0 bases; J trimming: 4 bases; junction bases outside the gene matches: 6. Here the CDR3 DNA reads TGCGCCAGCAGCTTGGGGGACAGCTTAATTAATGAAAAACTGTTTTTT. This encodes CASSLGDSLINEKLFF.

This rearrangement joins TRBV25-1 to TRBJ1-2, with TRBD1 matching over 9 bases. This CDR3 region has 18 residues. V gave up 1 base and J gave up 3 bases; unmatched junction bases: 12. Germline V CDR1 and CDR2: MGHDK, SYGVNS. This CDR3 is CASSELGTGTLSDYGYTF. Here the CDR3 DNA reads TGTGCCAGCAGTGAATTGGGGACAGGGACCCTCAGCGACTATGGCTACACCTTC.

The V gene is TRBV28, the J gene TRBJ2-3, with 10 bases that match TRBD2. The J segment lost 1 base and the V segment lost 6 bases, leaving 4 bases of the junction unmatched. This CDR3 is built from 15 residues. CDR1 is MDHEN, CDR2 SYDVKM, per germline. CDR3 residues: CASRLTSGGTDTQYF. The CDR3 bases are TGTGCCAGCAGGCTAACTAGCGGGGGCACAGATACGCAGTATTTT.

The V gene is TRBV5-6, the J gene TRBJ2-6, with D hard to call. The CDR3 sequence is 16 residues long. The V and J ends lost 1 base and 0 bases respectively, with 8 bases between them. CDR1 is SGHDT, CDR2 YYEEEE, per germline. CDR3 residues: CASSLQRSSGANVLTF. The CDR3 DNA follows: TGTGCCAGCAGCTTGCAGCGCTCCTCTGGGGCCAACGTCCTGACTTTC.

This clone showed up just once. This chain joins TRBV7-9 and TRBJ2-3, with D hard to call. Between the trimmed V and J ends, which lost 2 bases and 0 bases, there was a span of 12 bases. The V gene's germline CDR1 is SEHNR and CDR2 FQNEAQ (reference sequence). The CDR3 contains 16 residues. CDR3 sequence (DNA): TGTGCCAGCAGCTTATGGCGGATAGAAAGCACAGATACGCAGTATTTT. Translating it yields CASSLWRIESTDTQYF.

This chain connects TRBV5-1 to TRBJ2-7; tentative D call: TRBD1 (6 bases). Germline V gene lookup returns CDR1 SGHRS and CDR2 YFSETQ. The CDR3 extends over 12 amino acids. V lost 3 bases, J lost 6 bases, and 10 bases lay in between. The CDR3 DNA sequence: TGCGCCAGCAGCTCCGGGACAAGCGAGCAGTACTTC. Amino acids: CASSSGTSEQYF.

The chain carries TRBV7-2 and TRBJ1-1; D is unresolved. Trimming cost V 2 bases and J 7 bases, with 14 bases left between them. CDR3 length: 14 residues. CDR1 is SGHTA and CDR2 is FQGNSA in the germline V gene. CDR3 residues: CASSLFSAGYEAFF. The CDR3 DNA sequence: TGTGCCAGCAGCTTATTCTCGGCCGGGTATGAAGCTTTCTTT.

This clone was picked up a small number of times. This rearrangement joins TRBV2 to TRBJ1-4, with a possible D match to TRBD1 (5 bases). Trimming took off 4 bases at V and 8 bases at J, with 8 bases between the two ends. The CDR3 contains 12 residues. Germline V lookup: CDR1 SNHLY, CDR2 FYNNEI. CDR3 DNA sequence: TGTGCCAGCAGTGGCCAGGGAGAAAAACTGTTTTTT. Protein: CASSGQGEKLFF.

The chain is built from TRBV11-2 and TRBJ2-3; D unclear. Trimming took 5 bases from V and 10 from J, leaving 13 bases between them. Germline lookup yields CDR1 SGHAT and CDR2 FQNNGV. CDR3 length equals 12 residues. The CDR3 loop is CASSRSPVAQYF. The DNA of the CDR3 is TGTGCCAGCAGCCGGTCCCCGGTAGCGCAGTATTTT.

CDR3 sequence reads: CSAIGTGLEAFF. The CDR3 DNA reads as TGCAGCGCCATAGGGACAGGCCTGGAAGCTTTCTTT. The gene calls are TRBV29-1 and TRBJ1-1, with TRBD1 identical over 8 bases. The V and J ends lost 7 bases and 8 bases, in that order; junction bases with no gene match: 9. This CDR3 contains 12 residues. The germline V gene encodes CDR1 SQVTM and CDR2 ANQGSEA.

The genes are TRBV7-6 and TRBJ2-7, with no clear D. The CDR3 loop spans 12 amino acids. V lost 5 bases to trimming and J lost 5 bases, with 10 bases between them. Germline V lookup: CDR1 SGHVS, CDR2 FNYEAQ. DNA of the CDR3: TGTGCCAGCAGCCCGGGTGGCGACGAGCAGTACTTC. As protein: CASSPGGDEQYF.

CDR3 in amino acids: CATSRTPGQGNTEAFF. The CDR3 coding sequence is TGTGCCACCAGCAGAACGCCAGGACAGGGAAACACTGAAGCTTTCTTT. The chain recombines TRBV15 with TRBJ1-1; 8 bases match TRBD1. Trimming took 2 bases from V and 2 from J; bases not matched to a gene: 7. The CDR3 sequence is 16 residues long. The germline CDR1 and CDR2 sequences are LNHNV and YYDKDF (reference sequence). Combining the CDR3 with reference TRBV15 and TRBJ1-1 gives the whole variable domain DAMVIQNPRYQVTQFGKPVTLSCSQTLNHNVMYWYQQKSSQAPKLLFHYYDKDFNNEADTPDNFQSRRPNTSFCFLDIRSPGLGDTAMYLCATSRTPGQGNTEAFFGQGTRLTVV.

The chain recombines TRBV11-2 with TRBJ2-7; 7 bases line up with TRBD1. J lost 2 bases, V lost 0 bases, and 4 bases had no gene match. Germline V gene sequence: CDR1 SGHAT, CDR2 FQNNGV. The length of the CDR3 is 15 residues. CDR3 amino acids: CASSLDRGLAYEQYF. The CDR3 DNA reads as TGTGCCAGCAGCTTAGATAGGGGGCTTGCCTACGAGCAGTACTTC.

This clone occurred once. The chain employs TRBV6-1 and TRBJ2-2; TRBD1 agrees at 8 bases. Germline loops: CDR1 MNHNS, CDR2 SASEGT. V shed 4 bases, J shed 6 bases, and the junction held 10 bases outside the gene matches. This CDR3 is built from 16 residues. The CDR3 DNA reads TGTGCCAGCAGTGCGGTGACAGGGGAGGCTCCCGGGGAGCTGTTTTTT. It specifies CASSAVTGEAPGELFF.

This clone was seen just once. V and J are TRBV28 and TRBJ2-1; D may be TRBD2 (5 bases). Trimming stripped 10 bases from V and 0 bases from J, with 16 bases between. The CDR3 covers 15 residues. Germline V gene lookup returns CDR1 MDHEN and CDR2 SYDVKM. The CDR3, as DNA: TGTGCCACCCTAGGACTCCTGAGCTCCTACAATGAGCAGTTCTTC. Protein: CATLGLLSSYNEQFF.

V gene TRBV2 combines with J gene TRBJ2-2; 10 bases map to TRBD2. Trimming removed 8 bases from V and 6 bases from J; junction bases left unmatched: 15. The V gene's germline CDR1 is SNHLY and CDR2 FYNNEI. This CDR3 comprises 17 residues. This CDR3 reads CASWGMTLAGVSGELFF. The CDR3, as DNA: TGTGCCAGCTGGGGGATGACCCTAGCGGGAGTCTCCGGGGAGCTGTTTTTT.

The genes are TRBV4-1 and TRBJ2-7; 7 nucleotides agree with TRBD1. From germline, CDR1 is MGHRA and CDR2 YSYEKL. V gave up 1 base and J gave up 2 bases; unmatched junction bases: 5. The CDR3 length is 15 residues. DNA for the CDR3: TGCGCCAGCAGCCAAGTTGGGACAGTTGCCTACGAGCAGTACTTC. It codes for CASSQVGTVAYEQYF.

The chain employs TRBV27 and TRBJ1-4; no clear D. The CDR3 loop spans 14 amino acids. The V gene's germline CDR1 is MNHEY and CDR2 SMNVEV (reference sequence). Trimming cost V 3 bases and J 11 bases, with 16 bases left between them. The chain's CDR3 is CASSLGRGRVKLFF. The CDR3 bases are TGTGCCAGCAGTTTGGGCCGCGGGCGCGTTAAACTGTTTTTT.

V gene TRBV30 combines with J gene TRBJ2-1; the match to TRBD2 covers 7 bases. The CDR3 spans 14 residues. Germline loops: CDR1 GTSNPN, CDR2 SVGIG (reference sequence). Germline trimming cut 0 bases from V and 6 bases from J; bases unmatched to any gene: 5. This chain's CDR3 is CAWSVVSGVNEQFF. The CDR3, as DNA: TGTGCCTGGAGTGTGGTGAGCGGGGTCAATGAGCAGTTCTTC.